Following are 16 T cell receptor beta chains from one sample sequenced in a study of siplizumab effects on memory and regulatory T cells. The method was immunoSEQ multiplex PCR; TCRdb's version includes in-frame clones alone and lacks a portion of them. In the table there are about 100,000 clones, 94% of which are singletons. Sequencing was done on a sample of non-Treg CD4+ T cells sorted from blood. These receptors were taken from a human donor in good health.

The V and J genes are TRBV5-1 and TRBJ2-2; the match to TRBD1 covers 7 bases. Germline V gene sequence: CDR1 SGHRS, CDR2 YFSETQ. There are 16 residues in the CDR3. V lost 2 bases and J lost 5; bases outside the gene matches: 9. The CDR3 reads CASSFGDSLITGELFF. The CDR3 region has the DNA TGCGCCAGCAGCTTTGGGGACAGCTTGATTACCGGGGAGCTGTTTTTT. The full variable domain, its missing parts supplied by reference TRBV5-1 and TRBJ2-2, is KAGVTQTPRYLIKTRGQQVTLSCSPISGHRSVSWYQQTPGQGLQFLFEYFSETQRNKGNFPGRFSGRQFSNSRSEMNVSTLELGDSALYLCASSFGDSLITGELFFGEGSRLTVL.

The genes are TRBV7-3 and TRBJ2-3; weak D call: TRBD2 (5 bases). V was clipped by 3 bases and J by 2 bases, with 15 bases between them. Germline CDR1 SGHTA, CDR2 FQGTGA. The CDR3 extends over 16 amino acids. CDR3: CASSFSDGGLTDTQYF. As DNA, the CDR3 is TGTGCCAGCAGCTTTTCGGACGGAGGACTCACAGATACGCAGTATTTT.

The chain joins TRBV5-1 to TRBJ2-3; TRBD2 is a possible D gene (5 bases). Germline CDR1 reads SGHRS; CDR2 reads YFSETQ. Trimming removed 0 bases from V and 2 bases from J, with 13 bases in between. The CDR3 covers 16 residues. CDR3 DNA sequence: TGCGCCAGCAGCTTGGGGATCACTAGTTTCACAGATACGCAGTATTTT. This translates into CASSLGITSFTDTQYF.

This clone was recorded once. The gene calls are TRBV7-2 and TRBJ2-1, with D tentatively TRBD1 or TRBD2 (5 bases each). The CDR3 spans 15 residues. Germline CDR1 is SGHTA and CDR2 is FQGNSA. Trimming left V 5 bases short and J 10 bases short, with 21 bases between. The CDR3 protein is CASSLYGTGALEQFF. The CDR3, as DNA: TGTGCCAGCAGCCTATACGGGACCGGGGCCTTGGAGCAGTTCTTC. Complete variable domain (other parts from reference TRBV7-2 and TRBJ2-1): GAGVSQSPSNKVTEKGKDVELRCDPISGHTALYWYRQSLGQGLEFLIYFQGNSAPDKSGLPSDRFSAERTGGSVSTLTIQRTQQEDSAVYLCASSLYGTGALEQFFGPGTRLTVL.

The V call is TRBV6-5, the J call TRBJ1-6; 9 bases map to TRBD1. Germline V gene sequence: CDR1 MNHEY, CDR2 SVGAGI. CDR3 length: 15 residues. Unmatched junction bases numbered 8, after V lost 7 bases and J lost 7 bases. The CDR3 DNA reads TGTGCCAGCACCTGGACAGGGGAGGGGAATTCACCCCTCCACTTT. Translation: CASTWTGEGNSPLHF.

This clone was counted a single time. The V gene is TRBV5-4, the J gene TRBJ2-1; 13 positions agree with TRBD2. Germline CDR1 reads SGHNT; CDR2 reads YYREEE (reference sequence). V trimming: 4 bases; J trimming: 6 bases; junction bases outside the gene matches: 4. The CDR3 spans 15 residues. CDR3 sequence (DNA): TGTGCCAGCAGCCTACTAGCGGGAGGGCCCAATGAGCAGTTCTTC. It yields the protein CASSLLAGGPNEQFF.

This chain uses TRBV6-6 with TRBJ1-4; D ambiguous. CDR3 length equals 13 residues. Trimming left V 5 bases short and J 7 bases short, with 11 bases between. CDR1 and CDR2 (germline): MNHNY, SVGAGI (reference sequence). The CDR3 DNA reads TGTGCCAGCAGTCAGGACCGGACTGAAAAACTGTTTTTT. Protein: CASSQDRTEKLFF.

The gene calls are TRBV5-5 and TRBJ2-5; D gene ambiguous. This CDR3 contains 15 residues. V was clipped by 3 bases and J by 2 bases, with 14 bases between them. Germline CDR1 and CDR2: SGHKS and YYEKEE (reference sequence). CDR3 DNA sequence: TGTGCCAGCAGCTCATTACACGTTCGTCAAGAGACCCAGTACTTC. Protein sequence: CASSSLHVRQETQYF.

This sequence joins TRBV5-1 and TRBJ2-5; TRBD2 aligns across 11 bases. CDR1 is SGHRS, CDR2 YFSETQ, per germline. Trimming cost V 3 bases and J 4 bases; bases outside gene matches: 8. This CDR3 has 16 residues. Here the CDR3 reads CASSSGLAGFVETQYF. DNA of the CDR3: TGCGCCAGCAGCTCTGGACTAGCGGGCTTCGTAGAGACCCAGTACTTC.

The rearrangement uses TRBV12-5 and TRBJ1-2; D gene uncertain. CDR1 LGHNT and CDR2 FRNRAP come from the germline V gene. The CDR3 sequence is 13 residues long. V gave up 7 bases and J gave up 7 bases, with 16 bases separating them. The DNA of the CDR3 is TGTGCTAGTGCCTTAGGGATGGAGTTTGGCTACACCTTC. It specifies CASALGMEFGYTF. The whole variable domain, remainder taken from reference TRBV12-5 and TRBJ1-2, is DARVTQTPRHKVTEMGQEVTMRCQPILGHNTVFWYRQTMMQGLELLAYFRNRAPLDDSGMPKDRFSAEMPDATLATLKIQPSEPRDSAVYFCASALGMEFGYTFGSGTRLTVV.

The chain carries TRBV28 and TRBJ2-1; the D is unclear. From germline, CDR1 is MDHEN and CDR2 SYDVKM. This CDR3 has 14 residues. V was cut by 6 bases and J by 1 base, with 10 bases left in between. CDR3 protein: CASSSQFSYNEQFF. For the CDR3, the DNA is TGTGCCAGCAGCTCCCAGTTTTCCTACAATGAGCAGTTCTTC.

The chain couples TRBV5-5 to TRBJ1-5; TRBD1 aligns across 8 bases. The junction had 3 bases not matched to a gene; V was cut back by 2 bases and J by 5 bases. From germline, CDR1 is SGHKS and CDR2 YYEKEE (reference sequence). The CDR3 length is 14 residues. In DNA form, the CDR3 reads TGTGCCAGCAGCTTTGGGGACAGGTATCAGCCCCAGCATTTT. It encodes CASSFGDRYQPQHF.

This chain joins TRBV5-4 and TRBJ1-2; tentative D call: TRBD1 (5 bases). Germline CDR1 reads SGHNT; CDR2 reads YYREEE (reference sequence). With 3 bases removed from V and 2 bases from J, the gap between germline ends came to 14 bases. The CDR3 runs 15 residues. The CDR3 nucleotides read TGTGCCAGCAGCTGGGACCGGGTTGTGAACTATGGCTACACCTTC. It translates to CASSWDRVVNYGYTF.

This clone has only a few counts. The gene calls are TRBV2 and TRBJ1-5, with 7 positions matching TRBD1. In germline, CDR1 is SNHLY, CDR2 FYNNEI. The ends lost 3 bases at V and 4 bases at J; junction bases unmatched: 3. This CDR3 contains 14 residues. The CDR3 nucleotides are TGTGCCAGCAGTGACAGGGGGGGAAATCAGCCCCAGCATTTT. Translating gives CASSDRGGNQPQHF.

The chain links TRBV6-1 to TRBJ2-4, with D possibly being TRBD1 (6 bases). Germline loops: CDR1 MNHNS, CDR2 SASEGT. The CDR3 is 16 residues long. Trimming took 0 bases from V and 0 from J, leaving 9 bases between them. Here the CDR3 reads CASSEAQGIAKNIQYF. In DNA form, the CDR3 reads TGTGCCAGCAGTGAAGCCCAGGGGATAGCCAAAAACATTCAGTACTTC.

This chain links TRBV5-1 with TRBJ2-3; D is uncertain. The CDR3 extends over 16 amino acids. CDR1 is SGHRS and CDR2 is YFSETQ in the germline V gene. Deletions cut 0 bases from V and 2 bases from J, with 13 bases between. CDR3 protein: CASSLAGRTNTDTQYF. DNA for the CDR3: TGCGCCAGCAGCTTGGCCGGGCGGACGAACACAGATACGCAGTATTTT. Variable domain in full (rest from reference TRBV5-1 and TRBJ2-3): KAGVTQTPRYLIKTRGQQVTLSCSPISGHRSVSWYQQTPGQGLQFLFEYFSETQRNKGNFPGRFSGRQFSNSRSEMNVSTLELGDSALYLCASSLAGRTNTDTQYFGPGTRLTVL.